This T cell receptor (beta chain) was obtained from a study of blood T cell repertoires in COVID-19. In the study overall: The origin of the acute and convalescent COVID-19 samples was the United States, Italy and Spain. Nucleic acid was either cDNA or gDNA, and it came from T cells, B-cell-depleted T cells, or PBMCs.

Authors' data handling: Estimates of nucleated cell counts were drawn from the amplification of reference gene primers. The table came from immunoSEQ multiplex PCR; TCRdb's copy has only in-frame clones and leaves some out. V, J and clone size reflect that table, while D and trimming were determined from the DNA. The sample has some 110,000 clones; around 80% are singletons. This CDR3 is built from 18 residues. The V gene lost 0 bases and the J gene lost 4 bases, with 22 bases spanning the gap. Per the germline V gene, CDR1 is SGHRS and CDR2 is YFSETQ. This clone was seen only a few times. Seattle enrolled patients during active infection and tracked them longitudinally.

Material: peripheral blood. The clonotype originates from a man older than 75 with COVID-19, enrolled during active disease. V is TRBV5-1 and J is TRBJ1-2; D perhaps matches TRBD1 (6 bases). The CDR3 reads CASSLGRLGAPLAYGYTF. The CDR3 bases are TGCGCCAGCAGCTTGGGGCGATTGGGGGCTCCCTTGGCCTATGGCTACACCTTC.